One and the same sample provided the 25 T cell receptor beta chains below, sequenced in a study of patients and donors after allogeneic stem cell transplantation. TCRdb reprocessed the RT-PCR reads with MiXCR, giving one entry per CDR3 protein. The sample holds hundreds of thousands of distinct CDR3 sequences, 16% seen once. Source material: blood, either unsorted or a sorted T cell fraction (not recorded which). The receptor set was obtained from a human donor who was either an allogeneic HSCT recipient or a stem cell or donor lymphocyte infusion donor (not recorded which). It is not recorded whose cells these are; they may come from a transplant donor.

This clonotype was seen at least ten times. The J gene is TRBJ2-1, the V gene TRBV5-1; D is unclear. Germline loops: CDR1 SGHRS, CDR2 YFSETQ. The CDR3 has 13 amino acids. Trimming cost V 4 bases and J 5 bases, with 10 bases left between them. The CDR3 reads CASSGNSDNEQFF. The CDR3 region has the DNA TGCGCCAGCAGCGGCAACAGTGACAATGAGCAGTTCTTC. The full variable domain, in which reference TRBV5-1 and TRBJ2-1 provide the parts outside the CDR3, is KAGVTQTPRYLIKTRGQQVTLSCSPISGHRSVSWYQQTPGQGLQFLFEYFSETQRNKGNFPGRFSGRQFSNSRSEMNVSTLELGDSALYLCASSGNSDNEQFFGPGTRLTVL.

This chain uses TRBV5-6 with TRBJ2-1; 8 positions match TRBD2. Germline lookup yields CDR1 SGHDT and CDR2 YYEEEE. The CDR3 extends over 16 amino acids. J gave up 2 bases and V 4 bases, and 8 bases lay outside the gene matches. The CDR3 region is CASSPGAGEPYNEQFF. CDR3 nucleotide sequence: TGTGCCAGCAGCCCGGGAGCGGGGGAGCCCTACAATGAGCAGTTCTTC. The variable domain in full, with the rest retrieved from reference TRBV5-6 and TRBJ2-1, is DAGVTQSPTHLIKTRGQQVTLRCSPKSGHDTVSWYQQALGQGPQFIFQYYEEEERQRGNFPDRFSGHQFPNYSSELNVNALLLGDSALYLCASSPGAGEPYNEQFFGPGTRLTVL.

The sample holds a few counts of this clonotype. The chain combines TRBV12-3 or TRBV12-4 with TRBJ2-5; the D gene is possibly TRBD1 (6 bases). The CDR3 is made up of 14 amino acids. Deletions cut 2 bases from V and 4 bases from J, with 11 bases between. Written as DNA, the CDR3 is TGTGCCAGCAGTTTATTAGGGGGAGCAGAGACCCAGTACTTC. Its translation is CASSLLGGAETQYF.

In DNA, the CDR3 is TGTGCCACCAGCAGAGAATCCGAGCAGTACTTC. Its protein is CATSRESEQYF. The chain is built from TRBV15 and TRBJ2-7; D is ambiguous. The CDR3 sequence is 11 residues long. V dropped 0 bases and J dropped 6 bases, with 3 bases sitting between them. CDR1 is LNHNV and CDR2 is YYDKDF in the germline V gene (reference sequence).

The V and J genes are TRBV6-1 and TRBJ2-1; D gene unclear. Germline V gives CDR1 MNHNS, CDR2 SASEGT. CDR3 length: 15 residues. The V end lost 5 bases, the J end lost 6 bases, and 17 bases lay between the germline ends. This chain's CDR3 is CASSKRLQSGNEQFF. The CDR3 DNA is TGTGCCAGCAGTAAACGCCTACAATCGGGCAATGAGCAGTTCTTC.

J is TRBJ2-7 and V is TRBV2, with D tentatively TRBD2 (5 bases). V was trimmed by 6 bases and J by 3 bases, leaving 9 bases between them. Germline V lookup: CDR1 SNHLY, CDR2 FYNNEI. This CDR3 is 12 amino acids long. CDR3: CASSPAGYEQYF. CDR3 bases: TGTGCCAGCAGCCCTGCGGGCTACGAGCAGTACTTC. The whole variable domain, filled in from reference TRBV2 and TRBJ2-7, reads EPEVTQTPSHQVTQMGQEVILRCVPISNHLYFYWYRQILGQKVEFLVSFYNNEISEKSEIFDDQFSVERPDGSNFTLKIRSTKLEDSAMYFCASSPAGYEQYFGPGTRLTVT.

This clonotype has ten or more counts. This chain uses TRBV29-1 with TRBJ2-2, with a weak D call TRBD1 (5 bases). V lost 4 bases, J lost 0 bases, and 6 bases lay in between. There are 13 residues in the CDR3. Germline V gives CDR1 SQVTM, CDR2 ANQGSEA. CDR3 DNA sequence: TGCAGCGTTGCACAGGCGAACACCGGGGAGCTGTTTTTT. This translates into CSVAQANTGELFF.

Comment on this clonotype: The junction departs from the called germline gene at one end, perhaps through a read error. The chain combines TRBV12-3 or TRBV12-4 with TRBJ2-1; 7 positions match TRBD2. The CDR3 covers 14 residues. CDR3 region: CASSVAGPRDEQFF. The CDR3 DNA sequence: TGTGCCAGCAGTGTAGCGGGCCCTAGGGATGAGCAGTTCTTC.

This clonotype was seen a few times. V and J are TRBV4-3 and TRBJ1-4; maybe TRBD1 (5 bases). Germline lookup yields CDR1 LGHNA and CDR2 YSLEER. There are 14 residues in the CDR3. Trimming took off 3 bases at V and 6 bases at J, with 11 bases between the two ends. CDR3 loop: CASSQDDRYEKLFF. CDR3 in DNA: TGCGCCAGCAGCCAGGATGACAGATATGAAAAACTGTTTTTT.

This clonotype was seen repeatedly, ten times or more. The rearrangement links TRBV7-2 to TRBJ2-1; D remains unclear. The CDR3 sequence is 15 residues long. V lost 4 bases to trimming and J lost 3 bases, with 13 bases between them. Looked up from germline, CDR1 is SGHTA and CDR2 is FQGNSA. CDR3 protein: CASSSLVGVYNEQFF. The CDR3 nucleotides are TGTGCCAGCAGCTCTCTAGTTGGGGTCTACAATGAGCAGTTCTTC.

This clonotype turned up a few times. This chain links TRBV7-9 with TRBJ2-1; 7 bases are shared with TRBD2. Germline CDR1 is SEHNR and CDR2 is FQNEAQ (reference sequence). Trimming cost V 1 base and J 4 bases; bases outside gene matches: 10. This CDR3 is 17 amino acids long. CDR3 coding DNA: TGTGCCAGCAGCTTAGGGCTAGCGGAGGCGGGGTACAATGAGCAGTTCTTC. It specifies CASSLGLAEAGYNEQFF. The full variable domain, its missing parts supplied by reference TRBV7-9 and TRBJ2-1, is DTGVSQNPRHKITKRGQNVTFRCDPISEHNRLYWYRQTLGQGPEFLTYFQNEAQLEKSRLLSDRFSAERPKGSFSTLEIQRTEQGDSAMYLCASSLGLAEAGYNEQFFGPGTRLTVL.

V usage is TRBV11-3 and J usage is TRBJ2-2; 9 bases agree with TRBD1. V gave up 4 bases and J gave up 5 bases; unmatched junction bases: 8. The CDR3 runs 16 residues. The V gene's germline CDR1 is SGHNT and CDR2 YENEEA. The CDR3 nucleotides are TGTGCCAGCAGCTCGGGACAGGGAAGAGGTACCGGGGAGCTGTTTTTT. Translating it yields CASSSGQGRGTGELFF.

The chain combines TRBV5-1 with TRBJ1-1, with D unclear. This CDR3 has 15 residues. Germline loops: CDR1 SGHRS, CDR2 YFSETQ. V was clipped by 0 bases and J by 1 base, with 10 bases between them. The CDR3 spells CASSLGRGPNTEAFF. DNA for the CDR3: TGCGCCAGCAGCTTGGGGCGTGGGCCGAACACTGAAGCTTTCTTT.

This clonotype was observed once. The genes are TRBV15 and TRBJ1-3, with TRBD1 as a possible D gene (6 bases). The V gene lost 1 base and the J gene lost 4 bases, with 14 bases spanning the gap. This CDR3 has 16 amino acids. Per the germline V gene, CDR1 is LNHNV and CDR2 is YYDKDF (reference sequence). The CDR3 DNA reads TGTGCCACCAGCAGAGTCATCACAGGGCTGGGAAACACCATATATTTT. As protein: CATSRVITGLGNTIYF. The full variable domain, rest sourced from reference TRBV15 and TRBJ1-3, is DAMVIQNPRYQVTQFGKPVTLSCSQTLNHNVMYWYQQKSSQAPKLLFHYYDKDFNNEADTPDNFQSRRPNTSFCFLDIRSPGLGDTAMYLCATSRVITGLGNTIYFGEGSWLTVV.

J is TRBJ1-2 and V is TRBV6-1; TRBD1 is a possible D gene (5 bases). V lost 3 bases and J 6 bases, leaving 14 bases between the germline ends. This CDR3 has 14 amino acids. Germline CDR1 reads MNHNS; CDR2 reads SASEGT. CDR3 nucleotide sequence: TGTGCCAGCAGTGATTGGACAAGCGGTGATGGCTACACCTTC. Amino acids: CASSDWTSGDGYTF.

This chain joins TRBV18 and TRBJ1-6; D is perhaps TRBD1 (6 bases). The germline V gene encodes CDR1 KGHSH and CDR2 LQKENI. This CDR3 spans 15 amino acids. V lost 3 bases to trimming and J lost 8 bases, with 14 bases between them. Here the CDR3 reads CASSPYLGGYSPLHF. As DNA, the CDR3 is TGTGCCAGCTCACCCTACCTTGGGGGCTATTCACCCCTCCACTTT.

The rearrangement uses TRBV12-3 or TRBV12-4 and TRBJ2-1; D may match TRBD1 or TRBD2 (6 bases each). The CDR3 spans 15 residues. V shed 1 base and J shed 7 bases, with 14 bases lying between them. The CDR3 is CASSLGGGIRNEQFF. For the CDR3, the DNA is TGTGCCAGCAGTTTAGGAGGGGGGATTAGGAATGAGCAGTTCTTC.

CDR3 region: CSARGRNTEAFF. The CDR3 DNA reads TGCAGTGCTAGAGGAAGGAACACTGAAGCTTTCTTT. The chain joins TRBV20-1 to TRBJ1-1; D unclear. V lost 1 base to trimming and J lost 1 base, with 4 bases between them. From germline, CDR1 is DFQATT and CDR2 SNEGSKA (reference sequence). The CDR3 has 12 amino acids.

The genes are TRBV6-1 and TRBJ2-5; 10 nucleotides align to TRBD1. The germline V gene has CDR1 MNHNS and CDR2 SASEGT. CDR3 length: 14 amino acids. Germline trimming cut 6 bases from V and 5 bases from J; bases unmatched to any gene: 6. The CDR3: CASSSTGQGETQYF. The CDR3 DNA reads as TGTGCCAGCAGCAGCACGGGACAGGGGGAGACCCAGTACTTC.

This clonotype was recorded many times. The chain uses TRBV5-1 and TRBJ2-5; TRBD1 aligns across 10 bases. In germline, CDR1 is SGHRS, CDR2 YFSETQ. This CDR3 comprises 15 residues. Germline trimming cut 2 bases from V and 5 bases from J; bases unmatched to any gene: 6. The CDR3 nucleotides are TGCGCCAGCAGCTTCCGGGACAGGGGTACGGAGACCCAGTACTTC. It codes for CASSFRDRGTETQYF.

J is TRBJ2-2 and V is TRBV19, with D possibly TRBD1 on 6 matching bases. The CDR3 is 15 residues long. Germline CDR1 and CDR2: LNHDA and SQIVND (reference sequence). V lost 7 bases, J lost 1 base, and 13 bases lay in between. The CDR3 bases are TGTGCCAGTACCCAACAGGGTGTGAACACCGGGGAGCTGTTTTTT. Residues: CASTQQGVNTGELFF.

DNA for the CDR3: TGCGCCAGCAGCCAACATCGGACAGACAGCTACGAGCAGTACTTC. Its translation: CASSQHRTDSYEQYF. V usage is TRBV4-3 and J usage is TRBJ2-7; TRBD1 might be the D (6 bases). V lost 2 bases and J lost 3, with 14 bases in between. This CDR3 has 15 residues. CDR1 and CDR2 (germline): LGHNA, YSLEER.

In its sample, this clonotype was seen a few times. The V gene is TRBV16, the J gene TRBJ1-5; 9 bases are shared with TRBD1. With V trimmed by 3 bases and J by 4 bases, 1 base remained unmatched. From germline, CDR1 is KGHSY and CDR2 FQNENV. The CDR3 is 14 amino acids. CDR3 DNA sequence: TGTGCCAGCAGCCACGGACAGGGGAATCAGCCCCAGCATTTT. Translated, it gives CASSHGQGNQPQHF.

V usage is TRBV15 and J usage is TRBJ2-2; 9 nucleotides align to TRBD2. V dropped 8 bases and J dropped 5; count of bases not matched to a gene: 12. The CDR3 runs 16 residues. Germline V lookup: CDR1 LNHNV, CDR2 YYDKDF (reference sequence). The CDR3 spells CATAAEAGGPTGELFF. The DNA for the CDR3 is TGTGCCACCGCCGCGGAGGCGGGAGGGCCGACCGGGGAGCTGTTTTTT.

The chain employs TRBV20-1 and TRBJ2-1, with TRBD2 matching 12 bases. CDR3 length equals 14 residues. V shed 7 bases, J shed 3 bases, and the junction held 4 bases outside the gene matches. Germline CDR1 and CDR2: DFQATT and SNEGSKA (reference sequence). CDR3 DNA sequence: TGCAGTGGACTAGCGGGAGCGGACTACAATGAGCAGTTCTTC. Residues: CSGLAGADYNEQFF.